Shown below are 14 T cell receptor beta chains from a single sample sequenced in a study of blood T cell repertoires in COVID-19. The repertoire was sequenced with immunoSEQ multiplex PCR; TCRdb's copy has only in-frame clones and lacks some. The data hold 240,000 or so clones, with less than 90% observed a single time. Sequencing was carried out using peripheral blood. These receptors came from a man aged 60 to 69 with acute or convalescent COVID-19.

The chain joins TRBV6-6 to TRBJ2-5, with 8 bases fitting TRBD2. Trimming removed 6 bases from V and 5 bases from J; junction bases left unmatched: 5. CDR3 length: 13 residues. CDR1 is MNHNY and CDR2 is SVGAGI in the germline V gene (reference sequence). Written as DNA, the CDR3 is TGTGCCAGCAGCCGCGGGGGGCTGGAGACCCAGTACTTC. Translating gives CASSRGGLETQYF.

V and J are TRBV12-5 and TRBJ2-7, with a tentative D call TRBD2 (5 bases). Germline lookup yields CDR1 LGHNT and CDR2 FRNRAP. CDR3 length equals 15 residues. Trimming left V 3 bases short and J 0 bases short, with 12 bases between. The CDR3 loop is CASGFGAVSSYEQYF. CDR3 nucleotide sequence: TGTGCTAGTGGTTTCGGAGCGGTAAGCTCCTACGAGCAGTACTTC.

The rearrangement joins TRBV30 to TRBJ1-5; D gene uncertain. The length of the CDR3 is 13 residues. CDR1 GTSNPN and CDR2 SVGIG come from the germline V gene (reference sequence). V was clipped by 2 bases and J by 4 bases, with 9 bases between them. The CDR3 here is CAWSTDANQPQHF. CDR3 coding DNA: TGTGCCTGGAGTACAGACGCTAATCAGCCCCAGCATTTT. Full variable domain (outside the CDR3, taken from reference TRBV30 and TRBJ1-5): SQTIHQWPATLVQPVGSPLSLECTVEGTSNPNLYWYRQAAGRGLQLLFYSVGIGQISSEVPQNLSASRPQDRQFILSSKKLLLSDSGFYLCAWSTDANQPQHFGDGTRLSIL.

The chain couples TRBV5-1 to TRBJ2-5; 7 bases map to TRBD2. The CDR3 extends over 14 amino acids. CDR1 SGHRS and CDR2 YFSETQ come from the germline V gene. The V and J ends lost 1 base and 5 bases, in that order; junction bases with no gene match: 5. The CDR3: CASSLTGGRETQYF. CDR3 coding DNA: TGCGCCAGCAGCTTGACGGGGGGTAGGGAGACCCAGTACTTC. The full variable domain, in which reference TRBV5-1 and TRBJ2-5 provide the parts outside the CDR3, is KAGVTQTPRYLIKTRGQQVTLSCSPISGHRSVSWYQQTPGQGLQFLFEYFSETQRNKGNFPGRFSGRQFSNSRSEMNVSTLELGDSALYLCASSLTGGRETQYFGPGTRLLVL.

This chain links TRBV5-1 with TRBJ1-1; D gene uncertain. The CDR3 sequence is 13 residues long. Trimming removed 2 bases at V and 4 bases at J, with 9 bases between. Per germline, CDR1 SGHRS and CDR2 YFSETQ. DNA for the CDR3: TGCGCCAGCAGCTTTCTCTACGGCACTGAAGCTTTCTTT. Translating gives CASSFLYGTEAFF.

The chain couples TRBV2 to TRBJ2-3; TRBD1 might be the D (5 bases). CDR3 length: 13 residues. The V end was cut by 1 base, the J end by 8 bases, with 10 bases between. CDR1 is SNHLY and CDR2 is FYNNEI in the germline V gene. This CDR3 is CASSEGGPATQYF. Here the CDR3 DNA reads TGTGCCAGCAGTGAAGGGGGCCCGGCTACGCAGTATTTT.

This chain links TRBV27 with TRBJ1-5; TRBD1 might be the D (6 bases). Trimming stripped 8 bases from V and 1 base from J, with 9 bases between. The length of the CDR3 is 13 residues. Germline V lookup: CDR1 MNHEY, CDR2 SMNVEV (reference sequence). CDR3 sequence (DNA): TGTGCCAGCGGAAGGGGGAGCAATCAGCCCCAGCATTTT. Protein sequence: CASGRGSNQPQHF.

The chain has TRBV28 and TRBJ2-3; D remains unclear. Germline lookup yields CDR1 MDHEN and CDR2 SYDVKM. The V and J ends lost 5 bases and 5 bases respectively, with 11 bases between them. This CDR3 contains 13 residues. CDR3 sequence: CASSRSARDTQYF. The CDR3 DNA reads TGTGCCAGCAGTAGAAGCGCTAGAGATACGCAGTATTTT. Supplemented by reference TRBV28 and TRBJ2-3, the full variable domain reads DVKVTQSSRYLVKRTGEKVFLECVQDMDHENMFWYRQDPGLGLRLIYFSYDVKMKEKGDIPEGYSVSREKKERFSLILESASTNQTSMYLCASSRSARDTQYFGPGTRLTVL.

The rearrangement uses TRBV28 and TRBJ2-1; D ambiguous. The CDR3 loop spans 13 amino acids. Germline V gene sequence: CDR1 MDHEN, CDR2 SYDVKM. The V gene lost 9 bases and the J gene lost 0 bases, with 9 bases spanning the gap. The CDR3 sequence: CASLSASYNEQFF. The CDR3 DNA sequence: TGTGCCAGTTTAAGCGCCTCCTACAATGAGCAGTTCTTC.

The J gene is TRBJ2-1, the V gene TRBV10-1; 7 bases are a match to TRBD2. The CDR3 length is 15 residues. CDR1 WNHNN and CDR2 SYGVQD come from the germline V gene (reference sequence). V was pared by 6 bases and J by 6 bases, with 11 bases of the junction left unmatched. In DNA, the CDR3 is TGCGCCAGCAGATCACGGACTAGTGGGTTCAATGAGCAGTTCTTC. Translated: CASRSRTSGFNEQFF.

This rearrangement joins TRBV6-5 to TRBJ1-5; no firm D call. V was trimmed by 6 bases and J by 1 base, leaving 7 bases between them. The CDR3 totals 13 residues. CDR1 MNHEY and CDR2 SVGAGI come from the germline V gene. The CDR3 bases are TGTGCCAGCAGCAAACGGAGCAATCAGCCCCAGCATTTT. Amino acid sequence: CASSKRSNQPQHF.

The gene calls are TRBV19 and TRBJ1-5, with 8 bases fitting TRBD1. V shed 6 bases and J 11 bases; nucleotides not matched to a gene: 12. The germline CDR1 and CDR2 sequences are LNHDA and SQIVND (reference sequence). CDR3 size: 14 residues. The CDR3 region is CASRPDRAREAQHF. CDR3 in DNA: TGTGCCAGTAGGCCGGACAGGGCGAGGGAAGCCCAGCATTTT. The full variable domain, with the rest looked up from reference TRBV19 and TRBJ1-5, is DGGITQSPKYLFRKEGQNVTLSCEQNLNHDAMYWYRQDPGQGLRLIYYSQIVNDFQKGDIAEGYSVSREKKESFPLTVTSAQKNPTAFYLCASRPDRAREAQHFGDGTRLSIL.

The chain has TRBV7-2 and TRBJ1-5, with a tentative D call TRBD1 (5 bases). This CDR3 is built from 14 residues. Trimming pared 5 bases from V and 5 bases from J, leaving 13 bases between. Germline V gene data show CDR1 as SGHTA and CDR2 as FQGNSA. The CDR3 loop is CASSLGTGDQPQHF. For the CDR3, the DNA is TGTGCCAGCAGCCTAGGGACGGGGGATCAGCCCCAGCATTTT.

The chain couples TRBV5-1 to TRBJ2-1, with a tentative D call TRBD1 (5 bases). Trimming left V 3 bases short and J 0 bases short, with 7 bases between. Germline V gene lookup returns CDR1 SGHRS and CDR2 YFSETQ. The CDR3 length is 14 residues. CDR3 loop: CASSSTGSYNEQFF. The CDR3 DNA reads as TGCGCCAGCAGCTCTACAGGCTCCTACAATGAGCAGTTCTTC.